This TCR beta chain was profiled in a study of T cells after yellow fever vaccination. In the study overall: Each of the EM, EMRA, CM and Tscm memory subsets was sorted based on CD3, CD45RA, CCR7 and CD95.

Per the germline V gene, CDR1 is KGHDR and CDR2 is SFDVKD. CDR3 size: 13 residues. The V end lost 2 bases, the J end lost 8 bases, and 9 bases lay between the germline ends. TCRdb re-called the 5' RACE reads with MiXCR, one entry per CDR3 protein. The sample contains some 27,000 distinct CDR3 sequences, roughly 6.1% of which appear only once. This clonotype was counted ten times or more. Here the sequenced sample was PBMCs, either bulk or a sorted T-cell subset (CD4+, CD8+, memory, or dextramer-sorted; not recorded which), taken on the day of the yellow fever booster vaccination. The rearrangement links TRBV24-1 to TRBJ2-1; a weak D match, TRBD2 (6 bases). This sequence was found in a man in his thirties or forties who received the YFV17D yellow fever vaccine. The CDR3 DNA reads TGTGCCACCAGTGATTGGGGACTTGATGAGCAGTTCTTC. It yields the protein CATSDWGLDEQFF.